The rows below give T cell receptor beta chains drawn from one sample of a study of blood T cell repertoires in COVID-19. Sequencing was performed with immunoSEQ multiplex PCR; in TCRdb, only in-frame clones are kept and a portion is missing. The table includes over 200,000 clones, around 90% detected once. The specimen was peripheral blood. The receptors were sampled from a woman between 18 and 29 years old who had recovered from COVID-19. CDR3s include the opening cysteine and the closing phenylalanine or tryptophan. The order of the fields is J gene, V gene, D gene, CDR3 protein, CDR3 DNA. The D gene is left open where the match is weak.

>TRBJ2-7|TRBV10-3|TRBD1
CAISRPGTGSNEQYF
TGTGCCATCAGTCGTCCCGGGACAGGGTCCAACGAGCAGTACTTC
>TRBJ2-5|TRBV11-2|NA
CASSLGRETQYF
TGTGCCAGCAGCTTAGGGCGGGAGACCCAGTACTTC
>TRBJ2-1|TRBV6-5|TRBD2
CASSPGLAGEQFF
TGTGCCAGCAGCCCGGGACTAGCGGGTGAGCAGTTCTTC
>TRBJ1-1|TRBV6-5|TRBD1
CASSRDRGSNTEAFF
TGTGCCAGCAGCCGGGACAGGGGATCGAACACTGAAGCTTTCTTT
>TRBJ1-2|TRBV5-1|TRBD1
CASSLQAGGYGYTF
TGCGCCAGCAGCTTGCAGGCAGGGGGCTATGGCTACACCTTC
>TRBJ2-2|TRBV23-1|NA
CASSRRHSSNTGELFF
TGCGCCAGCAGTCGTAGGCATAGCTCGAACACCGGGGAGCTGTTTTTT
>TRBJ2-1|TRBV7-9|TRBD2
CASSSRPALAGLANEQFF
TGTGCCAGCAGCAGTAGGCCTGCACTAGCGGGATTGGCAAATGAGCAGTTCTTC
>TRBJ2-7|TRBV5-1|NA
CASSFAGSPYEQYF
TGCGCCAGCAGCTTCGCCGGGAGCCCCTACGAGCAGTACTTC
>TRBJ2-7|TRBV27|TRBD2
CASSQGLAGTYEQYF
TGTGCCAGCAGTCAGGGACTAGCGGGAACCTACGAGCAGTACTTC
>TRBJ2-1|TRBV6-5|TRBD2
CASQPTSGISHEQFF
TGTGCCAGCCAACCCACTAGCGGGATTAGCCATGAGCAGTTCTTC
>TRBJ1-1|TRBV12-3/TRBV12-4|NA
CASSFPGTEAFF
TGTGCCAGCAGTTTCCCAGGGACTGAAGCTTTCTTT
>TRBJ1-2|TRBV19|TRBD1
CASSITGQVYGYTF
TGTGCCAGTAGTATTACGGGACAGGTCTATGGCTACACCTTC
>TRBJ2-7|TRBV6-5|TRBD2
CASSLGLAGHYEQYF
TGTGCCAGCAGTCTAGGACTAGCGGGACACTACGAGCAGTACTTC
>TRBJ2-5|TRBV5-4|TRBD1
CASSLVDPGTAKETQYF
TGTGCCAGCAGCTTGGTTGATCCCGGGACAGCCAAAGAGACCCAGTACTTC
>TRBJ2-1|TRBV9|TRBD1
CASSPVTGGDEQFF
TGTGCCAGCAGCCCAGTGACAGGGGGCGATGAGCAGTTCTTC
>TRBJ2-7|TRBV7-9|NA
CASSLDPRGSYEQYF
TGTGCCAGCAGCTTAGATCCCAGAGGATCCTACGAGCAGTACTTC
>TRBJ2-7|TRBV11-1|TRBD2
CASRVSSGSLYEQYF
TGTGCCAGCAGGGTTTCTAGCGGGAGTTTGTACGAGCAGTACTTC
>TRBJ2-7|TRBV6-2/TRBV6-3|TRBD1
CASSYSGLRGLSYEQYF
TGTGCCAGCAGTTACTCCGGCCTCAGGGGGCTCTCCTACGAGCAGTACTTC
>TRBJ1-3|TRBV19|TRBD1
CASSFSGGSGNTIYF
TGTGCCAGTTCCTTTTCAGGGGGCTCTGGAAACACCATATATTTT
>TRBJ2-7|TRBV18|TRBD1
CASSSQTGDSYEQYF
TGTGCCAGCTCATCCCAGACAGGGGACTCCTACGAGCAGTACTTC
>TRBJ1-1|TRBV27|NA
CASSLSGVNTEAFF
TGTGCCAGCAGTTTATCAGGGGTGAACACTGAAGCTTTCTTT
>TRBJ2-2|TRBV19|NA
CASSIGPAAGELFF
TGTGCCAGTAGTATAGGCCCGGCGGCGGGGGAGCTGTTTTTT
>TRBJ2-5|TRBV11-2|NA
CASSLVGGAETQYF
TGTGCCAGCAGCTTAGTGGGGGGGGCGGAGACCCAGTACTTC
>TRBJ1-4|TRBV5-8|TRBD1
CASSGHRGEKLFF
TGTGCCAGCAGCGGACACAGGGGAGAAAAACTGTTTTTT
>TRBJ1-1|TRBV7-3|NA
CASSSQGQMNTEAFF
TGTGCCAGCAGCTCTCAGGGACAAATGAACACTGAAGCTTTCTTT
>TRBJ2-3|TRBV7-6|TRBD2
CASSRFSGRFAPTDTQYF
TGTGCCAGCAGCCGTTTTAGCGGGAGGTTCGCTCCCACAGATACGCAGTATTTT